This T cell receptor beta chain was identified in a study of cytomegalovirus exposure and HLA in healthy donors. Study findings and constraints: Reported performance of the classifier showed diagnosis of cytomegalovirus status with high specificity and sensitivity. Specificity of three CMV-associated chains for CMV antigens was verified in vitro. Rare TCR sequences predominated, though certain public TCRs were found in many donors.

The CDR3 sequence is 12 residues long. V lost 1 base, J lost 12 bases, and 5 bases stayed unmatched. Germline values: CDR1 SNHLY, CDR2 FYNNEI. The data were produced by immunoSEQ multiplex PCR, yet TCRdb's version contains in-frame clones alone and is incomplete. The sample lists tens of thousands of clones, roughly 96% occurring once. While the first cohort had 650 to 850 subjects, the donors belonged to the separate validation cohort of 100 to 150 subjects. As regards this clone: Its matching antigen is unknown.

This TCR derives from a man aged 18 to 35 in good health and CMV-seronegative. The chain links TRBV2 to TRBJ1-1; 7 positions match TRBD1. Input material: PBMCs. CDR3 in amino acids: CASSEGNRGPFF. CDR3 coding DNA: TGTGCCAGCAGTGAAGGAAACAGGGGACCTTTCTTT.